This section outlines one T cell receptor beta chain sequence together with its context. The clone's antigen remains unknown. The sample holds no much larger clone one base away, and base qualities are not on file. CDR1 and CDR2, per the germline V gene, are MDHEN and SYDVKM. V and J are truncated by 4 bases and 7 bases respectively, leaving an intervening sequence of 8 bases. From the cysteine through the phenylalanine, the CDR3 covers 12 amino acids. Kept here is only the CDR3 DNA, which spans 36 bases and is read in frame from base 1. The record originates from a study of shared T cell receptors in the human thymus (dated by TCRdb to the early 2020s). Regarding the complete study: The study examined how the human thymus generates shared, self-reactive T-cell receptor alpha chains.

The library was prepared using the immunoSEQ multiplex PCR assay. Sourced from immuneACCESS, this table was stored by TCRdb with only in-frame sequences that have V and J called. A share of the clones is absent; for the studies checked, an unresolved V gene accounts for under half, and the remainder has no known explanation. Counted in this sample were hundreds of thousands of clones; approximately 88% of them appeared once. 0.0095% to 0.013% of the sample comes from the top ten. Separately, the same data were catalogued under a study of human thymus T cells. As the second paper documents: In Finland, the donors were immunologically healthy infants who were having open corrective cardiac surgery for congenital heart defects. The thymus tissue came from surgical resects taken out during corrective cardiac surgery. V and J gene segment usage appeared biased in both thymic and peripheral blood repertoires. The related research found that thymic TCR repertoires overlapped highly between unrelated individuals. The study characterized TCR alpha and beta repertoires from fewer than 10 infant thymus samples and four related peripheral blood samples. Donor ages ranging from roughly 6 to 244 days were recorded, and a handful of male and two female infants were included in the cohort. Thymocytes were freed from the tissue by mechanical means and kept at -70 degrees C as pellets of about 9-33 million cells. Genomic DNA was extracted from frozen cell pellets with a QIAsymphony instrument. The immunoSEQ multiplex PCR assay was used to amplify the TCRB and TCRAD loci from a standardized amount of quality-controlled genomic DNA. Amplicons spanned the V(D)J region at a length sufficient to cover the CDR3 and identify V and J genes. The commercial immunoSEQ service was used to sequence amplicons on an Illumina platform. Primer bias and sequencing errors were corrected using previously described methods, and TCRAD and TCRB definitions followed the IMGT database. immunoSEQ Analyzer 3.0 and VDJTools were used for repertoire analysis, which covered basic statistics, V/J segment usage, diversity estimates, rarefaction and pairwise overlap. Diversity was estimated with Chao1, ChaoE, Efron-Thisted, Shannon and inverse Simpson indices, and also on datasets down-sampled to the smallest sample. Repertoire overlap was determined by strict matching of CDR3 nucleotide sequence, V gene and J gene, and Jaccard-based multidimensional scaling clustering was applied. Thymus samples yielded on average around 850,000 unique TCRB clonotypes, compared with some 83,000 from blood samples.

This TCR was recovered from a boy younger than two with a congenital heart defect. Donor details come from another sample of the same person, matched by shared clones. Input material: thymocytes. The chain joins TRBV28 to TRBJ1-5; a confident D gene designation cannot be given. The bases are TGTGCCAGCAGTTCCCCACGGCAGCCCCAGCATTTT. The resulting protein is CASSSPRQPQHF. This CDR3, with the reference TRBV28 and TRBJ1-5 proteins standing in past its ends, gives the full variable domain DVKVTQSSRYLVKRTGEKVFLECVQDMDHENMFWYRQDPGLGLRLIYFSYDVKMKEKGDIPEGYSVSREKKERFSLILESASTNQTSMYLCASSSPRQPQHFGDGTRLSIL.